What follows describes a single TCR beta chain. Its antigen is as yet unknown. 13 Jbeta primers and 60 Vbeta primers were used for the PCR. The protocol was immunoSEQ multiplex PCR, while the TCRdb copy is restricted to in-frame clones and leaves out a portion. The sample has some 99,000 clones, approximately 80% seen once. The germline gives CDR1 SGHNT, CDR2 YYREEE (reference sequence). This CDR3 spans 15 amino acids. V trimming: 4 bases; J trimming: 0 bases; junction bases outside the gene matches: 6. This entry belongs to a study of cytomegalovirus exposure and HLA in healthy donors. Study-level points and caveats: In vitro data verified a few CMV-associated chains as specific for CMV antigens.

The chain carries TRBV5-4 and TRBJ1-1; TRBD1 aligns across 7 bases. The clonotype comes from a woman aged 25 to 39 in good health and CMV-seronegative. The sequencing sample was made of PBMCs. For the CDR3, the DNA is TGTGCCAGCAGCATCCCCGGGACAGTGAACACTGAAGCTTTCTTT. Residues: CASSIPGTVNTEAFF.